A single TCR beta chain is shown here with its context. The antigen is undetermined. The data stem from a study of T-cell memory formation after mild COVID-19. Study-wide points: Clones contracting day 15 to 85 were balanced CD4/CD8; later expanders leaned CD4+. Researchers found some responding clones in pre-infection memory, a sign that cross-reactive memory joined. Shrinking CD4+ clones resided mostly in CM and EM, and CD8+ ones in EMRA.

From 5'RACE with constant-segment primers came TCR alpha and TCR beta cDNA libraries that carried sample barcodes and UMIs. TCRdb re-called the 5' RACE reads with MiXCR, one entry per CDR3 protein. This sample carries some 300,000 distinct CDR3 sequences, approximately 19% of them seen once, and the ten largest clones take around 21%. Trimming cost V 3 bases and J 5 bases, with 15 bases left between them. The CDR3 consists of 15 residues. Germline V gene data show CDR1 as SGHRS and CDR2 as YFSETQ. What was sequenced was PBMCs or a T cell subset sorted from them (not recorded which). The chain is built from TRBV5-1 and TRBJ2-4, with D possibly being TRBD2 (5 bases). This TCR was recovered from a man younger than 35 who had mild COVID-19 (a few samples of this study predate the infection). Cell type and time point are not known. The chain's CDR3 is CASSYLVGVENIQYF. The DNA for the CDR3 is TGCGCCAGCAGCTACCTAGTCGGGGTGGAAAACATTCAGTACTTC.